This TCR beta chain was observed in a study of T-cell reconstitution after alpha-beta-depleted transplantation in children (dated by TCRdb to the mid-2010s). Context from the whole study: T-cell immune reconstitution after TCRalphabeta/CD19-depleted allogeneic hematopoietic cell transplantation in children was quantitatively tracked in the study by means of TCR repertoire profiling.

This clonotype was counted ten times or more. Its antigen has not been determined. Base qualities are missing; no much larger clone stands one base away. Beyond this particular receptor, the publication reports: Apparently early alphabetaT-cell count recovery about two months after transplant reportedly relied on only several hundred rapidly expanded clones derived from non-depleted graft cells. The frequencies of hyperexpanded clones fell over the following months, and after one year, T-cell counts and TCRbeta diversity were mostly attributed to newly produced T cells. In some patients, the high TCRbeta diversity seen at day 60 was put down to recipient T cells and intrathymic progenitors that had survived conditioning.

The receptor library was made with PCR. TCRdb lists the instrument as Illumina HiSeq 2500. TCR library preparation used molecular barcoding, with unique molecular identifiers applied to normalize quantification of the TCRbeta repertoire. The public sequencing data were trimmed at Q25 with fastp and processed into clonotypes with MiXCR by TCRdb, which kept only in-frame beta chains. CDR3 protein sequences are deduplicated, and each keeps its most common genes and DNA. This sample is represented by nearly 200,000 distinct CDR3 sequences; 6.3% of them were singletons. The ten largest clones add up to about 4.3% of the sample. V gives up 1 base and J gives up 5 bases, and the segment between their germline ends measures 22 bases. The CDR3, cysteine through phenylalanine, is 18 amino acids long. The DNA shown is the 54-base CDR3, in frame from base 1. Looking up the germline V gene yields CDR1 SGHVS and CDR2 FQNEAQ.

The treatment or condition label here, explained by the study, means: allogeneic hematopoietic cell transplantation with graft depleted of TCRalphabeta T cells and CD19 B cells. The transplant recipients were children given TCRalphabeta/CD19-depleted allogeneic hematopoietic cell grafts. Rearrangement joined TRBV7-8 to TRBJ2-3; the D segment might be TRBD1 or TRBD2, since each matches 5 bases. The receptor's source is a girl under two years old with combined immunodeficiency, due to receive a stem cell transplant. The sequencing here drew on PBMCs, taken before TCRalphabeta/CD19-depleted stem cell transplant. The DNA reads as follows: TGTGCCAGCAGCTTAGGGGGTGGGGGTTCCGAGATAGTAGATACGCAGTATTTT. This codes for CASSLGGGGSEIVDTQYF.